The 22 T cell receptor beta chains listed next were all sequenced from one sample in a study of response to subunit inactivated influenza vaccine. TCRdb reanalysed the RT-PCR reads using MiXCR and keeps one entry per CDR3 protein. Here the sample spans about 520,000 distinct CDR3 sequences, 25% being singletons. The starting material was CD4+ T cells sorted from PBMCs, obtained roughly 5 days after vaccination. The source is a man aged 50 or older who received an inactivated influenza vaccine.

This clonotype was picked up many times. The gene calls are TRBV5-1 and TRBJ2-2; possible D gene TRBD2, 6 bases. Trimming pared 2 bases from V and 0 bases from J, leaving 8 bases between. This CDR3 has 15 residues. CDR1 is SGHRS, CDR2 YFSETQ, per germline. CDR3: CASSFGTPNTGELFF. CDR3 in DNA: TGCGCCAGCAGCTTCGGGACTCCGAACACCGGGGAGCTGTTTTTT.

The chain recombines TRBV15 with TRBJ2-7, with D maybe TRBD1 (6 bases). With 0 bases removed from V and 2 bases from J, the gap between germline ends came to 14 bases. The germline gives CDR1 LNHNV, CDR2 YYDKDF (reference sequence). The CDR3 runs 16 residues. This CDR3 reads CATSRDLGGTPYEQYF. CDR3 in DNA: TGTGCCACCAGCAGAGATCTTGGGGGCACCCCCTACGAGCAGTACTTC.

This clonotype appeared many times. The chain uses TRBV29-1 and TRBJ1-1, with D maybe TRBD1 (6 bases). V lost 5 bases to trimming and J lost 4 bases, with 11 bases between them. There are 12 residues in the CDR3. Germline CDR1 is SQVTM and CDR2 is ANQGSEA. This CDR3 reads CSVSDSSTEAFF. DNA of the CDR3: TGCAGCGTTTCGGACAGTTCCACTGAAGCTTTCTTT.

This clonotype has just one count. The chain employs TRBV6-5 and TRBJ1-1; 8 bases are a match to TRBD1. The CDR3 totals 16 residues. Per germline, CDR1 MNHEY and CDR2 SVGAGI. Germline trimming cut 0 bases from V and 2 bases from J; bases unmatched to any gene: 5. CDR3 protein: CASSYSPDRANTEAFF. The CDR3, as DNA: TGTGCCAGCAGTTACTCTCCGGACAGGGCTAACACTGAAGCTTTCTTT.

This clonotype was seen at least ten times. The chain couples TRBV7-6 to TRBJ2-3; no clear D gene. This CDR3 spans 15 amino acids. V gave up 3 bases and J gave up 0 bases, with 10 bases separating them. Germline CDR1 is SGHVS and CDR2 is FNYEAQ. The CDR3 DNA follows: TGTGCCAGCAGCTTCCAACCAGCTAGCACAGATACGCAGTATTTT. Translating it yields CASSFQPASTDTQYF.

This sequence joins TRBV20-1 and TRBJ2-5; 12 nucleotides agree with TRBD2. The CDR3 is 13 amino acids. Germline values: CDR1 DFQATT, CDR2 SNEGSKA (reference sequence). V was pared by 6 bases and J by 5 bases, with 4 bases of the junction left unmatched. The chain's CDR3 is CSAGLAGLETQYF. CDR3 sequence (DNA): TGCAGTGCCGGACTAGCGGGACTTGAGACCCAGTACTTC.

The chain recombines TRBV21-1 with TRBJ2-1; whether TRBD1, the table's D call, matches the DNA was not checked. TRBV21-1 is designated a pseudogene. The CDR3 is 13 residues long. The CDR3: CASSKVSPSGQFF. The CDR3 DNA follows: TGTGCCAGCAGCAAAGTCTCGCCCAGCGGGCAGTTCTTC.

The chain is built from TRBV9 and TRBJ2-3; D unresolved. The germline V gene encodes CDR1 SGDLS and CDR2 YYNGEE. This CDR3 is built from 12 residues. V gave up 0 bases and J gave up 5 bases, with 4 bases separating them. In DNA form, the CDR3 reads TGTGCCAGCAGCGTAGCGGGAGATACGCAGTATTTT. Encoded protein: CASSVAGDTQYF.

The gene calls are TRBV29-1 and TRBJ2-1; D gene unclear. The CDR3 is 15 amino acids. Germline lookup yields CDR1 SQVTM and CDR2 ANQGSEA. Trimming cost V 5 bases and J 5 bases, with 19 bases left between them. As DNA, the CDR3 is TGCAGCGTTAGCAGTGGCACCTATGGGCACAATGAGCAGTTCTTC. It codes for CSVSSGTYGHNEQFF.

The genes are TRBV27 and TRBJ2-7; perhaps D is TRBD1 or TRBD2 (5 bases each). The CDR3 sequence is 15 residues long. Germline lookup yields CDR1 MNHEY and CDR2 SMNVEV (reference sequence). The V end was cut by 1 base, the J end by 5 bases, with 15 bases between. The CDR3 nucleotides read TGTGCCAGCAGTTTATGGGGGATTCTCAGCGACGAGCAGTACTTC. Protein product: CASSLWGILSDEQYF.

This clonotype showed up just a few times. This chain connects TRBV18 to TRBJ1-5; 7 bases align to TRBD1. V shed 6 bases, J shed 2 bases, and the junction held 4 bases outside the gene matches. The CDR3 totals 14 residues. The V gene's germline CDR1 is KGHSH and CDR2 LQKENI. CDR3: CASSPGTGNQPQHF. Here the CDR3 DNA reads TGTGCCAGCTCGCCCGGGACAGGCAATCAGCCCCAGCATTTT.

The chain employs TRBV20-1 and TRBJ2-5, with D possibly matching TRBD1 (5 bases). Germline V gives CDR1 DFQATT, CDR2 SNEGSKA (reference sequence). Trimming removed 1 base from V and 2 bases from J, with 11 bases in between. The CDR3 covers 14 residues. CDR3 amino acids: CSARGVQGQETQYF. CDR3 in DNA: TGCAGTGCTAGAGGGGTGCAGGGACAAGAGACCCAGTACTTC.

Ten or more counts support this clonotype. The chain uses TRBV6-2 or TRBV6-3 and TRBJ1-1; D gene uncertain. The CDR3 contains 12 residues. Trimming cost V 9 bases and J 0 bases, with 8 bases left between them. The germline CDR1 and CDR2 sequences are MNHEY and SVGEGT. CDR3 nucleotides: TGTGCCAGTATAGGTATGAACACTGAAGCTTTCTTT. This sequence encodes CASIGMNTEAFF.

The chain employs TRBV7-2 and TRBJ2-2; D is uncertain. V lost 0 bases and J lost 4, with 9 bases in between. CDR1 is SGHTA, CDR2 FQGNSA, per germline. CDR3 size: 15 residues. CDR3 residues: CASSLAIWTTGELFF. The CDR3 nucleotides read TGTGCCAGCAGCTTAGCGATATGGACCACCGGGGAGCTGTTTTTT.

The DNA of the CDR3 is TGTGCCACCAGTGACCCTGGGACAGGGGCGTCATATGAGCAGTTCTTC. Encoded protein: CATSDPGTGASYEQFF. V usage is TRBV24-1 and J usage is TRBJ2-1; the match to TRBD1 covers 10 bases. This CDR3 has 16 residues. The V and J ends lost 4 bases and 8 bases, in that order; junction bases with no gene match: 10. Germline V gives CDR1 KGHDR, CDR2 SFDVKD.

This clonotype was found a few times. The rearrangement uses TRBV4-1 and TRBJ1-4, with a weak D call TRBD1 (5 bases). Germline V gives CDR1 MGHRA, CDR2 YSYEKL. The CDR3 length is 16 residues. V dropped 1 base and J dropped 7 bases, with 16 bases sitting between them. The chain's CDR3 is CASSQAGQGLGEKLFF. CDR3 sequence (DNA): TGCGCCAGCAGCCAAGCTGGCCAGGGATTGGGTGAAAAACTGTTTTTT.

As to this clonotype: The CDR3 does not end in the conserved phenylalanine or tryptophan, so this is likely a read error. The V call is TRBV20-1, the J call TRBJ2-5; D ambiguous. Between the trimmed V and J ends, which lost 6 bases and 2 bases, there was a span of 16 bases. The germline gives CDR1 DFQATT, CDR2 SNEGSKA (reference sequence). The length of the CDR3 is 14 residues. CDR3 residues: CSASRWAEQETQYY. As DNA, the CDR3 is TGCAGTGCCTCCCGATGGGCAGAACAAGAGACCCAGTACTAC.

This chain uses TRBV6-2 or TRBV6-3 with TRBJ2-1; 7 nucleotides line up with TRBD2. CDR1 and CDR2 from the germline V gene are MNHEY and SVGEGT. The CDR3 sequence is 13 residues long. V trimming: 7 bases; J trimming: 9 bases; junction bases outside the gene matches: 9. Here the CDR3 reads CASIPREYGEQFF. In DNA, the CDR3 is TGTGCCAGCATCCCGCGGGAGTATGGTGAGCAGTTCTTC.

In its sample, this clonotype was seen a few times. V is TRBV5-1 and J is TRBJ2-1; D is possibly TRBD2 (5 bases). CDR1 SGHRS and CDR2 YFSETQ come from the germline V gene. V was cut by 4 bases and J by 10 bases, with 18 bases left in between. The CDR3 is made up of 14 amino acids. The chain's CDR3 is CASSPRTGSEEQFF. The DNA of the CDR3 is TGCGCCAGCAGCCCTCGGACTGGCTCTGAAGAGCAGTTCTTC. Using reference TRBV5-1 and TRBJ2-1 for the parts outside the CDR3, the full variable domain is KAGVTQTPRYLIKTRGQQVTLSCSPISGHRSVSWYQQTPGQGLQFLFEYFSETQRNKGNFPGRFSGRQFSNSRSEMNVSTLELGDSALYLCASSPRTGSEEQFFGPGTRLTVL.

V and J are TRBV12-3 or TRBV12-4 and TRBJ1-4; 7 nucleotides agree with TRBD1. CDR3 length equals 14 residues. The V gene end was trimmed by 3 bases and the J gene end by 6 bases; junction bases not matched to a gene: 4. CDR3 DNA sequence: TGTGCCAGCAGTTTGGCGCAGGGGGATGAAAAACTGTTTTTT. Its protein product is CASSLAQGDEKLFF.

This clonotype has a handful of counts. The J gene is TRBJ2-1, the V gene TRBV24-1; either TRBD1 or TRBD2 may fit D (5 bases each). Trimming left V 5 bases short and J 8 bases short, with 15 bases between. The CDR3 loop spans 14 amino acids. Germline V CDR1 and CDR2: KGHDR, SFDVKD. The CDR3 DNA sequence: TGTGCCACCAGTGTTTCACGGGACGGATATGAGCAGTTCTTC. Amino acid sequence: CATSVSRDGYEQFF.

The genes are TRBV29-1 and TRBJ1-2; perhaps TRBD1 as D (6 bases). Germline CDR1 is SQVTM and CDR2 is ANQGSEA. The CDR3 sequence is 13 residues long. V was clipped by 6 bases and J by 4 bases, with 15 bases between them. The DNA for the CDR3 is TGCAGCGTCTCAGGGGATCGTAGCTATGGCTACACCTTC. It codes for CSVSGDRSYGYTF.